This T cell receptor (beta chain) emerged from a study of graft-versus-host responses after intestinal transplantation. Across the whole study: Transplant recipients had multivisceral, liver-intestinal, or isolated intestinal grafts. Anti-thymocyte globulin induction preceded about 3 years of tacrolimus and steroid maintenance in all recipients.

Of note for this clone: Its target is not known.

Study observations and caveats: Declines in HvG clones occurring early post-transplant were associated with peak circulating GvH clone levels.

Sequencing was performed with immunoSEQ multiplex PCR; in TCRdb, only in-frame clones are kept and a portion is missing. The sample holds about 38,000 clones, around 83% seen once. From germline, CDR1 is MGHRA and CDR2 YSYEKL. With 1 base clipped from V and 6 bases from J, the junction kept 13 bases outside the gene matches. The CDR3 contains 18 residues. The TCR comes from a human patient who received an intestinal transplant, so some T cells may come from the graft donor. Sample: PBMCs, taken 1,000 to 1,300 days after transplant. The chain uses TRBV4-1 and TRBJ2-1; 9 bases line up with TRBD2. CDR3 amino acids: CASSQVSKGLAIVNEQFF. In nucleotides, the CDR3 is TGCGCCAGCAGCCAAGTCAGTAAGGGACTAGCAATAGTCAATGAGCAGTTCTTC.